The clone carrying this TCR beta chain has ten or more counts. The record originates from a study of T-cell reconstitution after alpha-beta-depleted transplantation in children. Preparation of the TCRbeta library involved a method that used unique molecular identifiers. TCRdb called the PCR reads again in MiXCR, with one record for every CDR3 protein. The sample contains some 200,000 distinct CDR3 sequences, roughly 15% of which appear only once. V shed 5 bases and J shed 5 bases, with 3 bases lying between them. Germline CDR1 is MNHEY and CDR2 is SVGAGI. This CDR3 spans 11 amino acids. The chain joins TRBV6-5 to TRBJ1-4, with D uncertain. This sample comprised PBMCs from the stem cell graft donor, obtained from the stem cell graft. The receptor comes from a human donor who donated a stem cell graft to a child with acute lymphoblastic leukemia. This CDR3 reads CASSRNEKLFF. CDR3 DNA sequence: TGTGCCAGCAGTCGGAATGAAAAACTGTTTTTT.